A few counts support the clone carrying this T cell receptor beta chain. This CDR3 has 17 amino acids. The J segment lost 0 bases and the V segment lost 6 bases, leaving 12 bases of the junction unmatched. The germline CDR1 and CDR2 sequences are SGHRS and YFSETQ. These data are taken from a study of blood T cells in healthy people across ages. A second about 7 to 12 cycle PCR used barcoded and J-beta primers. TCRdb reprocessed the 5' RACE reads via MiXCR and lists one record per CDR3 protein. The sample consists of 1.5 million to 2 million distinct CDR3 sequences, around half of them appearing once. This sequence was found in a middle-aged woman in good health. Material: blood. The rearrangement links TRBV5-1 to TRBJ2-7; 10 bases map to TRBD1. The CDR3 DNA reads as TGCGCCAGCAATCGACGTCCGGGACAGGGGAGCTCCTACGAGCAGTACTTC. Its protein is CASNRRPGQGSSYEQYF.